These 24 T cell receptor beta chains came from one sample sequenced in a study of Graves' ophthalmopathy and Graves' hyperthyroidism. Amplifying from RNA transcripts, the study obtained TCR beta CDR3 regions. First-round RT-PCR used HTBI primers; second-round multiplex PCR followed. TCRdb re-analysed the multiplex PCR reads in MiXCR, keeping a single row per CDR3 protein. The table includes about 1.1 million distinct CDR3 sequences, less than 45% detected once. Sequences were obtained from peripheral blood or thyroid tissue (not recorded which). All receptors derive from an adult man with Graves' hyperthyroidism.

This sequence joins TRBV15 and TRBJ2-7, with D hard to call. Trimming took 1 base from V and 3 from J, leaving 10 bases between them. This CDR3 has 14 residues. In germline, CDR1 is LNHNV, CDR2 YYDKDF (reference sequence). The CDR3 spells CATSRGLGDYEQYF. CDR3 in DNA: TGTGCCACCAGCAGAGGGCTAGGAGACTACGAGCAGTACTTC. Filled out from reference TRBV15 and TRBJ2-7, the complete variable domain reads DAMVIQNPRYQVTQFGKPVTLSCSQTLNHNVMYWYQQKSSQAPKLLFHYYDKDFNNEADTPDNFQSRRPNTSFCFLDIRSPGLGDTAMYLCATSRGLGDYEQYFGPGTRLTVT.

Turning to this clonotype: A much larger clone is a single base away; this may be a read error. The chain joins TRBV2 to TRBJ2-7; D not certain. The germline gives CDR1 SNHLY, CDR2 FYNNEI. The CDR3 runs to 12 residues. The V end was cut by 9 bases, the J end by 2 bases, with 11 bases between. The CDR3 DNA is TGTGCCAGTCAAACCGCAGCCTACGAGCAGTACTTC. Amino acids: CASQTAAYEQYF.

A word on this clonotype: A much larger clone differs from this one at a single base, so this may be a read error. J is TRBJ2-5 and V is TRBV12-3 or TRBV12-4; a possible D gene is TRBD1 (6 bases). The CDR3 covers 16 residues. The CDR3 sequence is CASSMDLDRNQGTQYF. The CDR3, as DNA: TGTGCCAGCAGCATGGACCTGGACAGAAACCAAGGGACCCAGTACTTC.

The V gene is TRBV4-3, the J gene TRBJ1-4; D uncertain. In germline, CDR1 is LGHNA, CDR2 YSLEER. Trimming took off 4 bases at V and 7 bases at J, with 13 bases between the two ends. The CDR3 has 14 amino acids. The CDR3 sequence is CASSLRPDGEKLFF. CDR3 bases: TGCGCCAGCAGCCTCAGGCCGGACGGTGAAAAACTGTTTTTT.

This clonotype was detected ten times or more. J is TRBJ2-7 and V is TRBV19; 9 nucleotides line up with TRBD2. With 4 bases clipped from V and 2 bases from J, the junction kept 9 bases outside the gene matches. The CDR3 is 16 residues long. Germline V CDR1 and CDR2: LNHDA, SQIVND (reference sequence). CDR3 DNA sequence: TGTGCCAGTAGTAAGAGCGGGAGGATTAATACCTACGAGCAGTACTTC. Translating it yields CASSKSGRINTYEQYF.

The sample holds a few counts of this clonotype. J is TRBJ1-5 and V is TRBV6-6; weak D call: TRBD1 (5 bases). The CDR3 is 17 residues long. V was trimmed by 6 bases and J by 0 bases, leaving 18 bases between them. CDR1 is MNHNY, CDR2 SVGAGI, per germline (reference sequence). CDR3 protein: CASSPRSGSHSNQPQHF. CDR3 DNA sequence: TGTGCCAGCAGCCCTAGGTCAGGGAGCCATAGCAATCAGCCCCAGCATTTT.

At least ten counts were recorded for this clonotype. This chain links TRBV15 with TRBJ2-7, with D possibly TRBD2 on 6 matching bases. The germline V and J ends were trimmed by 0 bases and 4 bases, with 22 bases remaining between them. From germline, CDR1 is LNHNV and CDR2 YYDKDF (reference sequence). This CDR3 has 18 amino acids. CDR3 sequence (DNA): TGTGCCACCAGCAGAGAGGGGGGAAGGGGTCCCCTCCCGTACGAGCAGTACTTC. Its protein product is CATSREGGRGPLPYEQYF.

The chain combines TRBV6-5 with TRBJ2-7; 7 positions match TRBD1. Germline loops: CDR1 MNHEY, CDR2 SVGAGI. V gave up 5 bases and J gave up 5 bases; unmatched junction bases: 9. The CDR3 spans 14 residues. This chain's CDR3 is CASSTGTVSNEQYF. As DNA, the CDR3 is TGTGCCAGCAGTACCGGGACAGTGAGTAACGAGCAGTACTTC.

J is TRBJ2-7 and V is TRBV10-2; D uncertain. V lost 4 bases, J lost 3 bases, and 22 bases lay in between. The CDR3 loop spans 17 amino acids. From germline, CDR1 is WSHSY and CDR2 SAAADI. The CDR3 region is CASSARDARAPFYEQYF. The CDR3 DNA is TGCGCCAGCAGTGCTAGAGACGCCCGGGCCCCCTTCTACGAGCAGTACTTC.

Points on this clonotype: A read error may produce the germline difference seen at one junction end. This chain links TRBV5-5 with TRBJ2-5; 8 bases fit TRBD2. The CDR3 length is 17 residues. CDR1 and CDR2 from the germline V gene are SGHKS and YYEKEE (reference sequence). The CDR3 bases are TGCGCCAGCAGCACTGGACCTAGCGGGTCACGGGGAGAGACCCAGTACTTC. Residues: CASSTGPSGSRGETQYF.

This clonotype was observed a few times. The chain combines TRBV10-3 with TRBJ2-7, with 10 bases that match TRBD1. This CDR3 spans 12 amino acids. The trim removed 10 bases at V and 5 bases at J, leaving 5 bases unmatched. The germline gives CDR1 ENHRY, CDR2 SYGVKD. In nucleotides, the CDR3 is TGTGCCACCAGACAGGGGGCTCACGAGCAGTACTTC. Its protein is CATRQGAHEQYF.

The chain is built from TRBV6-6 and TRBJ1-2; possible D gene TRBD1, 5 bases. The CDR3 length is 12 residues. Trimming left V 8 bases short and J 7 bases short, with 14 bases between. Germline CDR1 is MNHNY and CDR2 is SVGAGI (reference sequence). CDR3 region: CASRGAAGGYTF. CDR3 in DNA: TGTGCCAGCCGAGGGGCCGCCGGTGGCTACACCTTC.

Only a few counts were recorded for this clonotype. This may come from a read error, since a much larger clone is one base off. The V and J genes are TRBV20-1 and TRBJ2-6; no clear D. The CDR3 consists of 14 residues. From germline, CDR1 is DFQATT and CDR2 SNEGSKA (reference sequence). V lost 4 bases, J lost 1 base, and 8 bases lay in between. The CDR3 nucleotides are TGCAGTGCTAAATGGCTATCTGGGGCCAACGTCCTGACTTTC. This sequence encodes CSAKWLSGANVLTF.

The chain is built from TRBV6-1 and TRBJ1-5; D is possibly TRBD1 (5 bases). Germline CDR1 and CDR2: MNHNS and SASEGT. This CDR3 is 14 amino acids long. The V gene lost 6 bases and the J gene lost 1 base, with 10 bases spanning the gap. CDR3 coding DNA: TGTGCCAGCAGGGGGGAATGGAGCAATCAGCCCCAGCATTTT. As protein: CASRGEWSNQPQHF.

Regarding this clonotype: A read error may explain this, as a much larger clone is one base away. CDR3 protein: CAISYSIGTASPLHF. In DNA, the CDR3 is TGTGCCATCAGTTACTCGATCGGGACGGCCTCACCCCTCCACTTT. The rearrangement links TRBV10-3 to TRBJ1-6; a possible D gene is TRBD1 (5 bases). Trimming shortened V by 5 bases and J by 10 bases, and 18 bases separated the two germline ends. Germline V CDR1 and CDR2: ENHRY, SYGVKD. The CDR3 consists of 15 residues.

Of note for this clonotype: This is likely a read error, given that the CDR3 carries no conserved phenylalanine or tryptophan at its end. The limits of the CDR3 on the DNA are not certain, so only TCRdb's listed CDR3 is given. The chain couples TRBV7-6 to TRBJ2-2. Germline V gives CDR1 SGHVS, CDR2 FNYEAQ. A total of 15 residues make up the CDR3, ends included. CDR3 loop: CASSPSGSNTGELVL.

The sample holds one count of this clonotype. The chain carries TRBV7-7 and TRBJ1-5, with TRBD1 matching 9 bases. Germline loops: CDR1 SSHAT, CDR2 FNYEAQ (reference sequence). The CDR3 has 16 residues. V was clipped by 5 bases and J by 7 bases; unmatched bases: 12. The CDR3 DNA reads TGTGCCAGCAGCCTTAGATTATGGACAGGGGCGCAGCCCCAGCATTTT. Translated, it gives CASSLRLWTGAQPQHF.

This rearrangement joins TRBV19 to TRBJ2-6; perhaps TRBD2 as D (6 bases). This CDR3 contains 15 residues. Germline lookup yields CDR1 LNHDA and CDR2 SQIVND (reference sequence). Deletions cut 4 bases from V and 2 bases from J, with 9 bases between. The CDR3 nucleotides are TGTGCCAGTAGTACCCGGGAGACTGGGGCCAACGTCCTGACTTTC. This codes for CASSTRETGANVLTF.

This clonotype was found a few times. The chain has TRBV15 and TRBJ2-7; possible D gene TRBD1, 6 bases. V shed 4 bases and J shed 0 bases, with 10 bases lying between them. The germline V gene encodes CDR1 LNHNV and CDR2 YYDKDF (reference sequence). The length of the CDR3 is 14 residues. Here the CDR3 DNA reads TGTGCCACCAGCAACAGGGAGAGCTCCTACGAGCAGTACTTC. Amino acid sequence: CATSNRESSYEQYF.

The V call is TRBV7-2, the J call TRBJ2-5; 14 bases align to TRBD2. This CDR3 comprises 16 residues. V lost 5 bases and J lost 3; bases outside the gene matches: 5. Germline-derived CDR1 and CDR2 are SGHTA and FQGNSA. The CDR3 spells CASSLQGLAGEETQYF. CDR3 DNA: TGTGCCAGCAGCCTCCAGGGACTAGCGGGAGAAGAGACCCAGTACTTC.

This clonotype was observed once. CDR3 amino acids: CASSPSQGKETQYF. In DNA, the CDR3 is TGTGCCAGCAGCCCCTCACAGGGCAAAGAGACCCAGTACTTC. The rearrangement links TRBV10-3 to TRBJ2-5; D perhaps matches TRBD1 (6 bases). The V end was cut by 10 bases, the J end by 3 bases, with 18 bases between. CDR1 and CDR2 from the germline V gene are ENHRY and SYGVKD. The CDR3 length is 14 residues.

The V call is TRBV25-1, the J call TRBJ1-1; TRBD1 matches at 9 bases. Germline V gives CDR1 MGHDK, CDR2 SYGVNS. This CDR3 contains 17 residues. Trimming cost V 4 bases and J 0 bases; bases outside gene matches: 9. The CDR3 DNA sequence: TGTGCCAGCAGTGCTTCCGGACAGGGGATAATGAACACTGAAGCTTTCTTT. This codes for CASSASGQGIMNTEAFF.

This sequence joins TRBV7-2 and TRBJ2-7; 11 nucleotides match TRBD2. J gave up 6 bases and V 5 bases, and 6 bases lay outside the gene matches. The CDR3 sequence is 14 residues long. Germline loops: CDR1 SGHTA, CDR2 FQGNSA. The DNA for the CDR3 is TGTGCCAGCAGCCCAACTAGCGGGAGTGGCGAGCAGTACTTC. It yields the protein CASSPTSGSGEQYF.

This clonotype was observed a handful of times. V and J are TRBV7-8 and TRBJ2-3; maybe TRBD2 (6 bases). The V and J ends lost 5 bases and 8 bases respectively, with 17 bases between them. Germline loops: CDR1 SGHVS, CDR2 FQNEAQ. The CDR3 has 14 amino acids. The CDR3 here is CASSPRDWRRTQYF. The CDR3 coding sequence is TGTGCCAGCAGCCCAAGGGACTGGAGGCGTACGCAGTATTTT. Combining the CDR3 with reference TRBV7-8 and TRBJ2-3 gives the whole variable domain GAGVSQSPRYKVAKRGQDVALRCDPISGHVSLFWYQQALGQGPEFLTYFQNEAQLDKSGLPSDRFFAERPEGSVSTLKIQRTQQEDSAVYLCASSPRDWRRTQYFGPGTRLTVL.